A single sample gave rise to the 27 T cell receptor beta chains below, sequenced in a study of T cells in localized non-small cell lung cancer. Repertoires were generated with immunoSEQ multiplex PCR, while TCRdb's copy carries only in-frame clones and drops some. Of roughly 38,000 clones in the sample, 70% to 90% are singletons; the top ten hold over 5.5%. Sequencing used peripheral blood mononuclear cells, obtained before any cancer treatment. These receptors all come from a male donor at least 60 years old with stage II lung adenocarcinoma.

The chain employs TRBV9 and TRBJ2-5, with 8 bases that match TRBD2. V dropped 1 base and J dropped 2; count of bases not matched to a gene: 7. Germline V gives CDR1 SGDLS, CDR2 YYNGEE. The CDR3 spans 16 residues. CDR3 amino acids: CASSVSPGGGQETQYF. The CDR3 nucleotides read TGTGCCAGCAGCGTATCCCCTGGCGGGGGGCAAGAGACCCAGTACTTC.

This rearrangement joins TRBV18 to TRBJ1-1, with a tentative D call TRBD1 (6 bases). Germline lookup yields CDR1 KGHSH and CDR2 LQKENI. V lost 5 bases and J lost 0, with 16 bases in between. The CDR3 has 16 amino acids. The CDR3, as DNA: TGTGCCAGCTCAGAAGCCACAGGGATCATGAACACTGAAGCTTTCTTT. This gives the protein CASSEATGIMNTEAFF.

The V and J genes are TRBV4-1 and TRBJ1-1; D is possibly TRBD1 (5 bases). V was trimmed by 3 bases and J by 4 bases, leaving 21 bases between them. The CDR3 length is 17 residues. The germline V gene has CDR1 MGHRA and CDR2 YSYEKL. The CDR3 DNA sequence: TGCGCCAGCAGCCAGGACCCCGGGGCAGGGATTTCCACTGAAGCTTTCTTT. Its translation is CASSQDPGAGISTEAFF.

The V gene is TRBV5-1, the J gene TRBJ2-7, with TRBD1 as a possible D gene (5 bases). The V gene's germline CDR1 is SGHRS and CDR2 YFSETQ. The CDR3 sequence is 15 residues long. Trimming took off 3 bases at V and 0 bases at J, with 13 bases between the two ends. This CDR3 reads CASSSQAGSSYEQYF. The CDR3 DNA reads TGCGCCAGCAGCTCCCAGGCAGGGTCCTCCTACGAGCAGTACTTC.

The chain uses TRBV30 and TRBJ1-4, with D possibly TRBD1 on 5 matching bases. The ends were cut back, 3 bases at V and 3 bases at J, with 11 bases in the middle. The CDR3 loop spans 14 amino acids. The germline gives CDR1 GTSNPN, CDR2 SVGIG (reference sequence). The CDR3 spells CAWRPDISNEKLFF. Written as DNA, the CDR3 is TGTGCCTGGAGGCCGGACATCTCTAATGAAAAACTGTTTTTT.

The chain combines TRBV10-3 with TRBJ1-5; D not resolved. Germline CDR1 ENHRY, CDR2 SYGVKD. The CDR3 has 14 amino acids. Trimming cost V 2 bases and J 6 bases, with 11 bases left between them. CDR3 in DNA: TGTGCCATCAGTGAGATACTCGGTGGTCAGCCCCAGCATTTT. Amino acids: CAISEILGGQPQHF.

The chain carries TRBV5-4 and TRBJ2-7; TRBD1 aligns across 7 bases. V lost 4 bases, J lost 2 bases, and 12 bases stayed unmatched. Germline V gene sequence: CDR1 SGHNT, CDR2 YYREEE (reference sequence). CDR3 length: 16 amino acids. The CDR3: CASSPGRGQLAYEQYF. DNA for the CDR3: TGTGCCAGCAGCCCGGGTAGGGGGCAGTTGGCCTACGAGCAGTACTTC.

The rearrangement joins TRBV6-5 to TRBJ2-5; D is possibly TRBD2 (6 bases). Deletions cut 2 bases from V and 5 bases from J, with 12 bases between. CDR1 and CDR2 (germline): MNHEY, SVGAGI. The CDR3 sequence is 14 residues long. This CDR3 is CASSYNRGMETQYF. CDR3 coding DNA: TGTGCCAGCAGTTACAACCGGGGGATGGAGACCCAGTACTTC.

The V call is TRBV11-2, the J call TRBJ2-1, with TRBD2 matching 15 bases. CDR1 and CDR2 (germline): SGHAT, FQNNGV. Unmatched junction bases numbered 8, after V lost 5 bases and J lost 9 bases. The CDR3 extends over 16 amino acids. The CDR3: CASSTRGLAGGGEQFF. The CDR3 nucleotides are TGTGCCAGCAGCACCCGTGGACTAGCGGGAGGGGGTGAGCAGTTCTTC.

CDR3 sequence reads: CASSSRDRRAYEQYF. As DNA, the CDR3 is TGTGCCAGTAGTAGCCGGGACCGAAGAGCCTACGAGCAGTACTTC. The chain carries TRBV19 and TRBJ2-7; tentatively, D is TRBD1 or TRBD2 (5 bases each). This CDR3 comprises 15 residues. The V end was cut by 4 bases, the J end by 2 bases, with 15 bases between. The germline gives CDR1 LNHDA, CDR2 SQIVND (reference sequence).

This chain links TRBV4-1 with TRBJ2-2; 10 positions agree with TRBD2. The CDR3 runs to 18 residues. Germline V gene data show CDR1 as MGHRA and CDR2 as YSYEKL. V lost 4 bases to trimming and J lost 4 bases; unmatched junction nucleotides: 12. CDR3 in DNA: TGCGCCAGCAGCCCAGGGGGGCTAGCGGGAGTGGGCACCGGGGAGCTGTTTTTT. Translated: CASSPGGLAGVGTGELFF.

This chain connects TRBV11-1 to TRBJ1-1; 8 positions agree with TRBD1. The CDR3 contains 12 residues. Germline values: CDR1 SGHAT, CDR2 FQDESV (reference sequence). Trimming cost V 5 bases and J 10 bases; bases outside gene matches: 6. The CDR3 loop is CASSPDRVGAFF. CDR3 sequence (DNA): TGTGCCAGCAGCCCGGACAGGGTTGGAGCTTTCTTT.

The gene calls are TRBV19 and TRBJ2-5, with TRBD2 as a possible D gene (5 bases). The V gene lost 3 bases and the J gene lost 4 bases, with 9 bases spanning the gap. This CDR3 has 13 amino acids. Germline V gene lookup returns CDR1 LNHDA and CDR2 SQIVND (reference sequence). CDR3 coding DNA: TGTGCCAGTAGTATGAGTCGGGGAGAGACCCAGTACTTC. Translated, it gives CASSMSRGETQYF.

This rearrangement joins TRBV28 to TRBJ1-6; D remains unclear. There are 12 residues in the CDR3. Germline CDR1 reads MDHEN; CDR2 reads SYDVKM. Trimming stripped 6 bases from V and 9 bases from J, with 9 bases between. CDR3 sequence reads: CASSQSGSPLHF. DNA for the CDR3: TGTGCCAGCAGCCAGAGCGGTTCACCCCTCCACTTT.

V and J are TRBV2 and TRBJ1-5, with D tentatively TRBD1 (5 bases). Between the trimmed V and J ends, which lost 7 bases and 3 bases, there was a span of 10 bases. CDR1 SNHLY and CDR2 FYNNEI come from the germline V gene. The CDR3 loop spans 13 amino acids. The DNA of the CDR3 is TGTGCCAGCACGGGGCAGTACAATCAGCCCCAGCATTTT. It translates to CASTGQYNQPQHF.

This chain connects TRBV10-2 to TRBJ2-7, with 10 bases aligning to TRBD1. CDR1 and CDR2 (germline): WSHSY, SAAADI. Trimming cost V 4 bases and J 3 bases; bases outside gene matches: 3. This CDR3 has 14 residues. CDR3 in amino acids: CASSGGQGIYEQYF. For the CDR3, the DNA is TGCGCCAGCAGTGGGGGACAGGGGATCTACGAGCAGTACTTC.

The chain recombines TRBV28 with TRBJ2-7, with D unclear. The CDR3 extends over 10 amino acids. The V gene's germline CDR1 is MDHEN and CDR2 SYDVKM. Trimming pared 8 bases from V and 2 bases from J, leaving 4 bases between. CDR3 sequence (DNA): TGTGCCAGCGGGCCCTACGAGCAGTACTTC. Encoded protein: CASGPYEQYF. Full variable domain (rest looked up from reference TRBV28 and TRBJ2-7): DVKVTQSSRYLVKRTGEKVFLECVQDMDHENMFWYRQDPGLGLRLIYFSYDVKMKEKGDIPEGYSVSREKKERFSLILESASTNQTSMYLCASGPYEQYFGPGTRLTVT.

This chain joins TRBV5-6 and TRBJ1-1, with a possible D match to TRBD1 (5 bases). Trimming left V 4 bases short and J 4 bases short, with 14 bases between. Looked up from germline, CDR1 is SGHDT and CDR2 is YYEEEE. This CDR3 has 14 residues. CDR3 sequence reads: CASSQTPGGTEAFF. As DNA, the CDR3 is TGTGCCAGCAGCCAAACGCCGGGGGGCACTGAAGCTTTCTTT. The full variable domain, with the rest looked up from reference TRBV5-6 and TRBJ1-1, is DAGVTQSPTHLIKTRGQQVTLRCSPKSGHDTVSWYQQALGQGPQFIFQYYEEEERQRGNFPDRFSGHQFPNYSSELNVNALLLGDSALYLCASSQTPGGTEAFFGQGTRLTVV.

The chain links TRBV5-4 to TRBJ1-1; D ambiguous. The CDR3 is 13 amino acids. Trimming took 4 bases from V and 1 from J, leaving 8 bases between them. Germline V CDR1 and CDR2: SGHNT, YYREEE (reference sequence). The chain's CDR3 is CASSLTRNTEAFF. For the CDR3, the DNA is TGTGCCAGCAGCCTTACACGGAACACTGAAGCTTTCTTT.

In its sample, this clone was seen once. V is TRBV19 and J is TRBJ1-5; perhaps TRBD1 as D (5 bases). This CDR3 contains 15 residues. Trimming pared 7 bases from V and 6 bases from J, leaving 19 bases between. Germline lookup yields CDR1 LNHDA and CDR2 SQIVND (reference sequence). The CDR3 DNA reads TGTGCCAGTACCAGTATGGGGGAATTGGGTCAGCCCCAGCATTTT. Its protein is CASTSMGELGQPQHF.

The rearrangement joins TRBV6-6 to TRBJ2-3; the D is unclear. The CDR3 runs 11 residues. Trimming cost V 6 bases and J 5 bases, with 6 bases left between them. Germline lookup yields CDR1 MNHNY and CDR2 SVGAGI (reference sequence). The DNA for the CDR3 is TGTGCCAGCAGGTCCGGAGATACGCAGTATTTT. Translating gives CASRSGDTQYF.

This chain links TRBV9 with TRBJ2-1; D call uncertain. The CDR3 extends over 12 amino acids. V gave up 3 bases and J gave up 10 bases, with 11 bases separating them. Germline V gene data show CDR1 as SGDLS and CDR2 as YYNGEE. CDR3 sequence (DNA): TGTGCCAGCAGCGCCTCAGGTCTAGAGCAGTTCTTC. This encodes CASSASGLEQFF.

Written as DNA, the CDR3 is TGCGCCAGCAGAATACGGGAGGGCACAGATACGCAGTATTTT. Translated, it gives CASRIREGTDTQYF. The chain couples TRBV4-1 to TRBJ2-3; 7 nucleotides match TRBD2. J was trimmed by 1 base and V by 6 bases; bases with no gene match: 4. In germline, CDR1 is MGHRA, CDR2 YSYEKL. The CDR3 has 14 amino acids.

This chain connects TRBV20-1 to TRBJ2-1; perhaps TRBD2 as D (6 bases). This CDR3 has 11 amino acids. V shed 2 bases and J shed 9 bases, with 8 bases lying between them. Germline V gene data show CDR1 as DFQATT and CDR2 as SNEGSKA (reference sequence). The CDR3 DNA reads TGCAGTGCTAGACGGGGGACTGAGCAGTTCTTC. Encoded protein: CSARRGTEQFF.

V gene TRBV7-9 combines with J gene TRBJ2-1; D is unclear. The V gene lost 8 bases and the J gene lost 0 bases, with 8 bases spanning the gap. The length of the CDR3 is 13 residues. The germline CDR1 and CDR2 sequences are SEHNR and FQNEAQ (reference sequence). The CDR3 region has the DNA TGTGCCAGCGAGAATTCCTCCTACAATGAGCAGTTCTTC. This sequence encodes CASENSSYNEQFF. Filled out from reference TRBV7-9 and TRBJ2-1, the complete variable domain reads DTGVSQNPRHKITKRGQNVTFRCDPISEHNRLYWYRQTLGQGPEFLTYFQNEAQLEKSRLLSDRFSAERPKGSFSTLEIQRTEQGDSAMYLCASENSSYNEQFFGPGTRLTVL.

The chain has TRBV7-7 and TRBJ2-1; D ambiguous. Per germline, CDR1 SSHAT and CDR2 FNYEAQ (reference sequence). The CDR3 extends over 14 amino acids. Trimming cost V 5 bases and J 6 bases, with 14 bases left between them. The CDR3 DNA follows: TGTGCCAGCAGCCCAGATGGATCGAGCAATGAGCAGTTCTTC. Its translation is CASSPDGSSNEQFF. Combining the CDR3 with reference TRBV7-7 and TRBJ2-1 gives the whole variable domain GAGVSQSPRYKVTKRGQDVTLRCDPISSHATLYWYQQALGQGPEFLTYFNYEAQPDKSGLPSDRFSAERPEGSISTLTIQRTEQRDSAMYRCASSPDGSSNEQFFGPGTRLTVL.

Here the CDR3 reads CASRPTSGGETQYF. The CDR3 DNA is TGTGCCAGCAGACCTACTAGCGGAGGGGAGACCCAGTACTTC. V and J are TRBV2 and TRBJ2-5, with 8 bases aligning to TRBD2. The junction had 8 bases not matched to a gene; V was cut back by 6 bases and J by 5 bases. The CDR3 is made up of 14 amino acids. The germline CDR1 and CDR2 sequences are SNHLY and FYNNEI.